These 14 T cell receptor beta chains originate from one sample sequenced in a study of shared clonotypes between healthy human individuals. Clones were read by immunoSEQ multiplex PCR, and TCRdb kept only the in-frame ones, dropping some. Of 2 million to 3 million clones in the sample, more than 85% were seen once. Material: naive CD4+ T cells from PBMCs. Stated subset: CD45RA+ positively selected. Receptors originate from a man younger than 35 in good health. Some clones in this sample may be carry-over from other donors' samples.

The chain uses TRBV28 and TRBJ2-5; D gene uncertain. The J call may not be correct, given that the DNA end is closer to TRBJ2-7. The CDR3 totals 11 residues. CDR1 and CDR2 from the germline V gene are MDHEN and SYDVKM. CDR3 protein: CASSPRYEQYF. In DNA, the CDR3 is TGTGCCAGCAGTCCGCGCTACGAGCAGTACTTC.

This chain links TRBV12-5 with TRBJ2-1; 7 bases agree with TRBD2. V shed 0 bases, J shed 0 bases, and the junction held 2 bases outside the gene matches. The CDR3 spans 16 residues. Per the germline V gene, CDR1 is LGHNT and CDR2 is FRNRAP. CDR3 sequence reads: CASGLVGGSSYNEQFF. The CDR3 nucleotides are TGTGCTAGTGGTTTGGTAGGCGGGAGCTCCTACAATGAGCAGTTCTTC.

In DNA, the CDR3 is TGTGCCAGCAGCTTATTATCAGGGGGCGCGGTAGAGCAGTTCTTC. It codes for CASSLLSGGAVEQFF. The genes are TRBV7-9 and TRBJ2-1; 8 bases fit TRBD1. CDR1 and CDR2 (germline): SEHNR, FQNEAQ (reference sequence). The V and J ends lost 2 bases and 10 bases, in that order; junction bases with no gene match: 10. The CDR3 totals 15 residues.

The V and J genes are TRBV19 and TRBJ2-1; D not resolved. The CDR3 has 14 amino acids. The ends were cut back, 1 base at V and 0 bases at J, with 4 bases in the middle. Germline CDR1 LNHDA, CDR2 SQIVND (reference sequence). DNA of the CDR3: TGTGCCAGTAGTATAGGGCTCTCCTACAATGAGCAGTTCTTC. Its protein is CASSIGLSYNEQFF.

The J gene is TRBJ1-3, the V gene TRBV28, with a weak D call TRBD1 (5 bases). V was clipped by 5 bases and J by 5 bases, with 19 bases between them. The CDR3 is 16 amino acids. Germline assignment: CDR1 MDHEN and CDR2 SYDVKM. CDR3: CASSRAGGRYRNTIYF. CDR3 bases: TGTGCCAGCAGTCGTGCGGGGGGGAGGTACCGAAACACCATATATTTT. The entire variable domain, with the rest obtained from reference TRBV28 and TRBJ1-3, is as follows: DVKVTQSSRYLVKRTGEKVFLECVQDMDHENMFWYRQDPGLGLRLIYFSYDVKMKEKGDIPEGYSVSREKKERFSLILESASTNQTSMYLCASSRAGGRYRNTIYFGEGSWLTVV.

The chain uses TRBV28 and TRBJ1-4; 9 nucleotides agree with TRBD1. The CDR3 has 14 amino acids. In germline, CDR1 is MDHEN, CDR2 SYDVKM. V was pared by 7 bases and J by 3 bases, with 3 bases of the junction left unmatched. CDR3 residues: CASKTGGANEKLFF. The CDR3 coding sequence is TGTGCCAGCAAGACAGGGGGAGCTAATGAAAAACTGTTTTTT.

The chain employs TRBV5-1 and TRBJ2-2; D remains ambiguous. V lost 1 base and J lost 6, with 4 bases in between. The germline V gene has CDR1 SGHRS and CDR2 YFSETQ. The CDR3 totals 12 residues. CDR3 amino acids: CASSLNAGELFF. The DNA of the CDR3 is TGCGCCAGCAGCTTGAATGCCGGGGAGCTGTTTTTT.

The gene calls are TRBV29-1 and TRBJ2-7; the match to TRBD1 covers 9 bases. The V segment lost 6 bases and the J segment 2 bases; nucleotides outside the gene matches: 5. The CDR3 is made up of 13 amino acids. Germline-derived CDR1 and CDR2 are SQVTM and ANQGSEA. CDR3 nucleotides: TGCAGCGTCCACCGGGACAGGGCCTACGAGCAGTACTTC. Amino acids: CSVHRDRAYEQYF.

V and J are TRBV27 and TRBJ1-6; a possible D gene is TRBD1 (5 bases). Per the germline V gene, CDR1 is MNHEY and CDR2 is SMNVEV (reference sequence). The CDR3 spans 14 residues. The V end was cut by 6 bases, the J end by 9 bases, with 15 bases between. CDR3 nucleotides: TGTGCCAGCAGGGACGCGGGGGAGGGTTCACCCCTCCACTTT. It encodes CASRDAGEGSPLHF.

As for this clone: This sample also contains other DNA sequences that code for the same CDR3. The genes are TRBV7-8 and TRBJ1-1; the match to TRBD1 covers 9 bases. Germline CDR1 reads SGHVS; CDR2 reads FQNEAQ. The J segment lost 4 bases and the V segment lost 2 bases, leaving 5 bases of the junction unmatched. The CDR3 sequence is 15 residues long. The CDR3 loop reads CASSLLGTGLTEAFF. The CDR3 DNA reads TGTGCCAGCAGCTTATTGGGGACAGGGCTCACTGAAGCTTTCTTT.

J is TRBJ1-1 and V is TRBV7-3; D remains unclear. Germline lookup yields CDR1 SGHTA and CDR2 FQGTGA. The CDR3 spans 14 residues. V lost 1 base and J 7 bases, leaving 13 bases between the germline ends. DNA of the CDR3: TGTGCCAGCAGCTTAAGGGATGGGCAGAATGAAGCTTTCTTT. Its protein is CASSLRDGQNEAFF.

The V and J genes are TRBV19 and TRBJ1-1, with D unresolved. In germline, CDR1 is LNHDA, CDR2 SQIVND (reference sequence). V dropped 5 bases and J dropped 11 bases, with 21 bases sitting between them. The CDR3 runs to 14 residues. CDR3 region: CASSPRQADPFAFF. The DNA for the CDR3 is TGTGCCAGTAGTCCCCGGCAGGCGGACCCCTTTGCTTTCTTT.

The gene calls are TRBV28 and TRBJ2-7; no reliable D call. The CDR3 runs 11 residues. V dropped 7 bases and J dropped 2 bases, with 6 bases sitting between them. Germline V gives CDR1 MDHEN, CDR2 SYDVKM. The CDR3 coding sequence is TGTGCCAGCATCAGCCCCTACGAGCAGTACTTC. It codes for CASISPYEQYF. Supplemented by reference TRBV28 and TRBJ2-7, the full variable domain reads DVKVTQSSRYLVKRTGEKVFLECVQDMDHENMFWYRQDPGLGLRLIYFSYDVKMKEKGDIPEGYSVSREKKERFSLILESASTNQTSMYLCASISPYEQYFGPGTRLTVT.

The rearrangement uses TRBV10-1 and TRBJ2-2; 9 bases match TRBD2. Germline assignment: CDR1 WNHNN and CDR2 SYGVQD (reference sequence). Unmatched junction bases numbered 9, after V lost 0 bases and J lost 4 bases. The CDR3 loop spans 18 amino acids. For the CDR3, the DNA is TGCGCCAGCAGTGAGTCAATGGCGGGAGGGGGTCGCACCGGGGAGCTGTTTTTT. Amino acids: CASSESMAGGGRTGELFF.